These 22 T cell receptor beta chains originate from one sample sequenced in a study of shared clonotypes between healthy human individuals. The table came from immunoSEQ multiplex PCR; TCRdb's copy has only in-frame clones and leaves some out. The data show about 2.3 million clones, with approximately 95% seen just once and about 0.39% held by the top ten. Material for sequencing was naive CD4+ T cells from PBMCs. The subset: CD45RA+ positively selected. The receptors stem from a man between 18 and 29 years old in good health. Some clones in this sample may be carry-over from other donors' samples.

The chain joins TRBV5-1 to TRBJ2-1; the D is unclear. From germline, CDR1 is SGHRS and CDR2 YFSETQ. The ends were cut back, 1 base at V and 2 bases at J, with 10 bases in the middle. This CDR3 has 15 amino acids. CDR3: CASSLTGRAYNEQFF. The CDR3 nucleotides read TGCGCCAGCAGCTTGACGGGTCGGGCCTACAATGAGCAGTTCTTC.

CDR3 loop: CASSTGLAGDTDTQYF. The CDR3 DNA sequence: TGTGCCAGCAGCACGGGACTAGCGGGAGACACAGATACGCAGTATTTT. The rearrangement links TRBV5-4 to TRBJ2-3; the match to TRBD2 covers 14 bases. Germline trimming cut 4 bases from V and 2 bases from J; bases unmatched to any gene: 3. This CDR3 is built from 16 residues. Germline-derived CDR1 and CDR2 are SGHNT and YYREEE (reference sequence).

The V and J genes are TRBV11-1 and TRBJ2-7; possible D gene TRBD1, 7 bases. Trimming shortened V by 5 bases and J by 5 bases, and 19 bases separated the two germline ends. The CDR3 is made up of 15 amino acids. Germline loops: CDR1 SGHAT, CDR2 FQDESV (reference sequence). This CDR3 is CASSPRQGGRDEQYF. DNA of the CDR3: TGTGCCAGCAGCCCAAGACAGGGAGGTAGGGACGAGCAGTACTTC. Variable domain in full (rest from reference TRBV11-1 and TRBJ2-7): EAEVAQSPRYKITEKSQAVAFWCDPISGHATLYWYRQILGQGPELLVQFQDESVVDDSQLPKDRFSAERLKGVDSTLKIQPAELGDSAMYLCASSPRQGGRDEQYFGPGTRLTVT.

The chain uses TRBV6-6 and TRBJ2-7; 7 nucleotides agree with TRBD1. The CDR3 totals 14 residues. CDR1 is MNHNY and CDR2 is SVGAGI in the germline V gene (reference sequence). The V gene end was trimmed by 0 bases and the J gene end by 5 bases; junction bases not matched to a gene: 4. The CDR3 region is CASSYSGTVDEQYF. CDR3 sequence (DNA): TGTGCCAGCAGTTACTCCGGGACAGTCGACGAGCAGTACTTC.

This clone was recorded once. This chain links TRBV5-1 with TRBJ2-1; D not certain. CDR1 is SGHRS, CDR2 YFSETQ, per germline. The V end lost 0 bases, the J end lost 2 bases, and 12 bases lay between the germline ends. This CDR3 contains 16 residues. CDR3 coding DNA: TGCGCCAGCAGCTTGGTTCGGATCCTACCCTACAATGAGCAGTTCTTC. Translating it yields CASSLVRILPYNEQFF. Based on the CDR3 plus reference TRBV5-1 and TRBJ2-1, the full variable domain is KAGVTQTPRYLIKTRGQQVTLSCSPISGHRSVSWYQQTPGQGLQFLFEYFSETQRNKGNFPGRFSGRQFSNSRSEMNVSTLELGDSALYLCASSLVRILPYNEQFFGPGTRLTVL.

The J gene is TRBJ2-5, the V gene TRBV15; 9 nucleotides line up with TRBD2. Germline CDR1 and CDR2: LNHNV and YYDKDF (reference sequence). CDR3 length equals 15 residues. Trimming took 7 bases from V and 4 from J; bases not matched to a gene: 10. The CDR3 DNA is TGTGCCACCACTTCCCGGGGCGGGAGGGGAGAGACCCAGTACTTC. It codes for CATTSRGGRGETQYF.

V is TRBV7-7 and J is TRBJ2-1; no definite D call. Germline V gene lookup returns CDR1 SSHAT and CDR2 FNYEAQ (reference sequence). This CDR3 comprises 13 residues. Trimming pared 2 bases from V and 0 bases from J, leaving 2 bases between. The CDR3 loop is CASSLNSYNEQFF. The CDR3 DNA is TGTGCCAGCAGCTTAAACTCCTACAATGAGCAGTTCTTC.

Comments on this clone: This CDR3 is also generated by other DNA sequences in the sample. The V gene is TRBV19, the J gene TRBJ1-5; possibly TRBD1 for D (5 bases). Germline V gives CDR1 LNHDA, CDR2 SQIVND (reference sequence). Deletions cut 10 bases from V and 4 bases from J, with 14 bases between. The CDR3 sequence is 13 residues long. For the CDR3, the DNA is TGTGCCACCGGGGGGAGGGGAAATCAGCCCCAGCATTTT. It translates to CATGGRGNQPQHF.

The genes are TRBV12-5 and TRBJ1-1; D is perhaps TRBD1 (6 bases). Trimming removed 7 bases at V and 1 base at J, with 13 bases between. The CDR3 has 14 residues. Germline CDR1 is LGHNT and CDR2 is FRNRAP. CDR3 nucleotides: TGTGCTAGTGCCCTGAGGGGGGAGAACACTGAAGCTTTCTTT. Its translation is CASALRGENTEAFF. The variable domain in full, with the rest retrieved from reference TRBV12-5 and TRBJ1-1, is DARVTQTPRHKVTEMGQEVTMRCQPILGHNTVFWYRQTMMQGLELLAYFRNRAPLDDSGMPKDRFSAEMPDATLATLKIQPSEPRDSAVYFCASALRGENTEAFFGQGTRLTVV.

Turning to this clone: The sample holds other DNA sequences that translate to the same CDR3. V is TRBV28 and J is TRBJ2-2; D gene uncertain. V lost 5 bases, J lost 4 bases, and 5 bases lay in between. CDR1 is MDHEN and CDR2 is SYDVKM in the germline V gene. The CDR3 covers 12 residues. The CDR3 region is CASSRATGELFF. The CDR3 DNA sequence: TGTGCCAGCAGTCGGGCCACCGGGGAGCTGTTTTTT.

This clone showed up just a few times. The chain joins TRBV9 to TRBJ1-1, with unresolved D. V lost 0 bases, J lost 1 base, and 7 bases lay in between. Germline V CDR1 and CDR2: SGDLS, YYNGEE. The CDR3 contains 14 residues. This CDR3 is CASSVALENTEAFF. The CDR3 DNA follows: TGTGCCAGCAGCGTAGCTCTAGAGAACACTGAAGCTTTCTTT.

In DNA, the CDR3 is TGTGCCAGCAGAACAGGGTCGACTAACTATGGCTACACCTTC. The encoded protein is CASRTGSTNYGYTF. The V call is TRBV13, the J call TRBJ1-2, with D possibly matching TRBD1 (6 bases). Germline CDR1 is PRHDT and CDR2 is FYEKMQ (reference sequence). Trimming cost V 6 bases and J 0 bases, with 11 bases left between them. This CDR3 has 14 residues.

This chain links TRBV5-6 with TRBJ2-2, with D maybe TRBD1 (6 bases). Germline CDR1 is SGHDT and CDR2 is YYEEEE. The CDR3 covers 16 residues. Trimming stripped 3 bases from V and 0 bases from J, with 12 bases between. DNA of the CDR3: TGTGCCAGCAGCTACTACAGGGTCTCGAACACCGGGGAGCTGTTTTTT. This sequence encodes CASSYYRVSNTGELFF. The variable domain in full, completed from reference TRBV5-6 and TRBJ2-2, reads DAGVTQSPTHLIKTRGQQVTLRCSPKSGHDTVSWYQQALGQGPQFIFQYYEEEERQRGNFPDRFSGHQFPNYSSELNVNALLLGDSALYLCASSYYRVSNTGELFFGEGSRLTVL.

This chain joins TRBV5-1 and TRBJ2-4; 8 bases fit TRBD1. The CDR3 runs to 13 residues. The V and J ends lost 4 bases and 9 bases, in that order; junction bases with no gene match: 6. Per germline, CDR1 SGHRS and CDR2 YFSETQ. Here the CDR3 reads CASSVRQGPIQYF. The DNA of the CDR3 is TGCGCCAGCAGCGTTCGACAGGGGCCCATTCAGTACTTC.

This chain joins TRBV28 and TRBJ1-2; D ambiguous. CDR3 length equals 14 residues. Trimming shortened V by 2 bases and J by 4 bases, and 11 bases separated the two germline ends. Germline V lookup: CDR1 MDHEN, CDR2 SYDVKM. The CDR3 DNA reads TGTGCCAGCAGTTTAGCAGGAGGGATCTATGGCTACACCTTC. It yields the protein CASSLAGGIYGYTF.

This chain connects TRBV7-8 to TRBJ2-5; the D is unclear. Germline values: CDR1 SGHVS, CDR2 FQNEAQ. Trimming took off 5 bases at V and 4 bases at J, with 11 bases between the two ends. This CDR3 spans 13 amino acids. The CDR3 sequence is CASSQRRGETQYF. DNA for the CDR3: TGTGCCAGCAGCCAACGCCGCGGAGAGACCCAGTACTTC. Based on the CDR3 plus reference TRBV7-8 and TRBJ2-5, the full variable domain is GAGVSQSPRYKVAKRGQDVALRCDPISGHVSLFWYQQALGQGPEFLTYFQNEAQLDKSGLPSDRFFAERPEGSVSTLKIQRTQQEDSAVYLCASSQRRGETQYFGPGTRLLVL.

The rearrangement links TRBV29-1 to TRBJ1-5; D unclear. Trimming stripped 6 bases from V and 3 bases from J, with 12 bases between. Germline-derived CDR1 and CDR2 are SQVTM and ANQGSEA. The CDR3 sequence is 13 residues long. The CDR3: CSVANGINQPQHF. CDR3 sequence (DNA): TGCAGCGTCGCAAATGGGATCAATCAGCCCCAGCATTTT.

The chain combines TRBV4-1 with TRBJ2-7, with D hard to call. The CDR3 covers 13 residues. CDR1 and CDR2 from the germline V gene are MGHRA and YSYEKL. Trimming stripped 1 base from V and 0 bases from J, with 4 bases between. The CDR3 DNA reads as TGCGCCAGCAGCCAAGGGGCCTCCTACGAGCAGTACTTC. This gives the protein CASSQGASYEQYF.

This clone turned up a few times. This chain uses TRBV10-1 with TRBJ1-5; D is unresolved. Trimming cost V 2 bases and J 9 bases, with 11 bases left between them. This CDR3 contains 13 residues. Germline CDR1 is WNHNN and CDR2 is SYGVQD (reference sequence). CDR3 sequence (DNA): TGCGCCAGCAGTGAGACGGAAAATTCGCCCCAGCATTTT. Its protein product is CASSETENSPQHF.

The rearrangement uses TRBV6-1 and TRBJ2-5; D remains ambiguous. This CDR3 spans 14 amino acids. Germline assignment: CDR1 MNHNS and CDR2 SASEGT. V was trimmed by 1 base and J by 5 bases, leaving 11 bases between them. As DNA, the CDR3 is TGTGCCAGCAGTGAAGGGGAAGCGCGGGAGACCCAGTACTTC. Its translation: CASSEGEARETQYF.

The chain combines TRBV6-1 with TRBJ1-5, with 7 bases identical to TRBD1. The CDR3 is made up of 15 amino acids. CDR1 is MNHNS and CDR2 is SASEGT in the germline V gene. V trimming: 6 bases; J trimming: 1 base; junction bases outside the gene matches: 6. The CDR3 nucleotides read TGTGCCAGCAGCCCAAGGGGGCCCAGCAATCAGCCCCAGCATTTT. Translating gives CASSPRGPSNQPQHF.

This chain links TRBV19 with TRBJ1-5; D possibly corresponds to TRBD1 (6 bases). Germline CDR1 reads LNHDA; CDR2 reads SQIVND (reference sequence). Trimming removed 7 bases at V and 4 bases at J, with 23 bases between. This CDR3 region has 17 residues. CDR3 loop: CASTLTGGPSLNQPQHF. CDR3 bases: TGTGCCAGTACACTGACGGGGGGCCCATCACTAAATCAGCCCCAGCATTTT.